The 4 T cell receptor beta chains listed next were all sequenced from one sample in a study of immune cell composition in non-small cell lung cancer. Sequencing was performed with immunoSEQ multiplex PCR; in TCRdb, only in-frame clones are kept and a portion is missing. Of around 4,400 clones listed, approximately 80% are singletons. Sequenced sample: lung tumor tissue. The source of these receptors is a human donor with non-small cell lung cancer.

The V gene is TRBV9, the J gene TRBJ2-3; TRBD1 agrees at 7 bases. J lost 2 bases, V lost 0 bases, and 3 bases had no gene match. Germline loops: CDR1 SGDLS, CDR2 YYNGEE. The CDR3 has 15 residues. This CDR3 reads CASSVGGGDTDTQYF. DNA of the CDR3: TGTGCCAGCAGCGTAGGAGGGGGCGACACAGATACGCAGTATTTT.

The gene calls are TRBV11-2 and TRBJ2-7; TRBD2 matches at 9 bases. The CDR3 length is 16 residues. J gave up 4 bases and V 1 base, and 8 bases lay outside the gene matches. CDR1 is SGHAT and CDR2 is FQNNGV in the germline V gene. DNA for the CDR3: TGTGCCAGCAGCTTAGGGGTGGTAGCGGGGGTTTACGAGCAGTACTTC. Its protein is CASSLGVVAGVYEQYF.

J is TRBJ2-2 and V is TRBV23-1; 12 bases are shared with TRBD2. TRBV23-1 is designated an ORF whose function remains uncertain. The CDR3 sequence is 18 residues long. Germline trimming cut 0 bases from V and 7 bases from J; bases unmatched to any gene: 9. DNA of the CDR3: TGCGCCAGCAGTCAATCGTGTCTAGCGGGGGGGGCCGACGGGGAGCTGTTTTTT. Residues: CASSQSCLAGGADGELFF.

The rearrangement uses TRBV5-1 and TRBJ1-1; D uncertain. Germline values: CDR1 SGHRS, CDR2 YFSETQ. The CDR3 runs to 14 residues. Trimming pared 5 bases from V and 4 bases from J, leaving 15 bases between. The CDR3 bases are TGCGCCAGCAGTAGCGGCAGTCCTCTCACTGAAGCTTTCTTT. The encoded protein is CASSSGSPLTEAFF. Full variable domain (missing parts from reference TRBV5-1 and TRBJ1-1): KAGVTQTPRYLIKTRGQQVTLSCSPISGHRSVSWYQQTPGQGLQFLFEYFSETQRNKGNFPGRFSGRQFSNSRSEMNVSTLELGDSALYLCASSSGSPLTEAFFGQGTRLTVV.